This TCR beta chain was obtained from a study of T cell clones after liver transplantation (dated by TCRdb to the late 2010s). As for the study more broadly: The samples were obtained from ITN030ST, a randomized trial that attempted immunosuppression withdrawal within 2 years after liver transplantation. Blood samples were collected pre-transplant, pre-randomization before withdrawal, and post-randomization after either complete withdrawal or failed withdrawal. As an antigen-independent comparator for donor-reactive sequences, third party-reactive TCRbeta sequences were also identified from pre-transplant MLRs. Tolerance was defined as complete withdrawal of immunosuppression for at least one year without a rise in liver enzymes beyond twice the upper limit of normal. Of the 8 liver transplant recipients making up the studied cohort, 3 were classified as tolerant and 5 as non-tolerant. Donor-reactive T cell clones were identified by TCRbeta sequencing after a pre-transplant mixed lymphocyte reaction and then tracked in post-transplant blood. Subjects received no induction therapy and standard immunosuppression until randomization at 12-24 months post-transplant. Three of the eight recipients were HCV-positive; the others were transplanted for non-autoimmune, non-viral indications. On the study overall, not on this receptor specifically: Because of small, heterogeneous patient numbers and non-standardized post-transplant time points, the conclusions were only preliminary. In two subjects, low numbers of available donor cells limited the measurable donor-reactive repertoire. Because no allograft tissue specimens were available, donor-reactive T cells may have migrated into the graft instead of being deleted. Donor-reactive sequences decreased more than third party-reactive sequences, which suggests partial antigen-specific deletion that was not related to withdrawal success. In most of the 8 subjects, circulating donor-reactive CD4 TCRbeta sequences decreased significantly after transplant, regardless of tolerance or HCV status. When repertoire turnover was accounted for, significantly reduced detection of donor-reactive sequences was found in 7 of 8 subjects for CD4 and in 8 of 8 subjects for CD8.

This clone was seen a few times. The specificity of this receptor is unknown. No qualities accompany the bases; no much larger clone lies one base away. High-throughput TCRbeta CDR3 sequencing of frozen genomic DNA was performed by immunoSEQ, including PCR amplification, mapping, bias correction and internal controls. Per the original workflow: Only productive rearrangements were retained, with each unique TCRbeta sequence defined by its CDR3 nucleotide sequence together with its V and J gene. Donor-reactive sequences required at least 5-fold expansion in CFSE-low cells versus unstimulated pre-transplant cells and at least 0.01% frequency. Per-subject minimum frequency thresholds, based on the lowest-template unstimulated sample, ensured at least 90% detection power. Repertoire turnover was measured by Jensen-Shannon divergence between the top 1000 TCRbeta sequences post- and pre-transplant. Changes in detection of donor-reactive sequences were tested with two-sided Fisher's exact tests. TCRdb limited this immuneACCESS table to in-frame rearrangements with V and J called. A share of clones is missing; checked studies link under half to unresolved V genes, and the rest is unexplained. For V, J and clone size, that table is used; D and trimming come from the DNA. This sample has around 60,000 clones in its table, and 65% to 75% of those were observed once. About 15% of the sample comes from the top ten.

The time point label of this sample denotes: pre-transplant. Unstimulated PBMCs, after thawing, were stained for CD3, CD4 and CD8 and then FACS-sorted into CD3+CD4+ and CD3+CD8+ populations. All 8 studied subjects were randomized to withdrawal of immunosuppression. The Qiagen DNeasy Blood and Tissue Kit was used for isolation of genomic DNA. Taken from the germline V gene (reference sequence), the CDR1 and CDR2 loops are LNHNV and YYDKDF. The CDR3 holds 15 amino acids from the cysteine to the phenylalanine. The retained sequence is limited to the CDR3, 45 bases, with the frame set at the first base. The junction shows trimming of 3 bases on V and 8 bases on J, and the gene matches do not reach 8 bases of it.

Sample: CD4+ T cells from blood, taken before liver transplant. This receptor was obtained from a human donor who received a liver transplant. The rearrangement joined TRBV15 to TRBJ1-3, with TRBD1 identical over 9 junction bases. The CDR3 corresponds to CATSSPGQGAHTIYF. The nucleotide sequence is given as TGTGCCACCAGCAGCCCGGGACAGGGAGCTCACACCATATATTTT.